This T cell receptor (beta chain) is from a study of blood T cell repertoires in COVID-19. In the study overall: From the United States, Italy and Spain came samples of acute and convalescent COVID-19. Nucleic acid was either cDNA or gDNA, and it came from T cells, B-cell-depleted T cells, or PBMCs.

Original data processing: Reference gene primer amplification gave nucleated cell count estimates. Measured with immunoSEQ multiplex PCR; TCRdb has only the in-frame clones, and not every one. The D gene and trimming were derived from the DNA, and the V and J assignments and clone size from that table. The sample holds roughly 160,000 clones, around 89% seen once. Deletions cut 8 bases from V and 6 bases from J, with 17 bases between. The V gene's germline CDR1 is SGHRS and CDR2 YFSETQ. The CDR3 contains 13 residues. The specimen was peripheral blood. The clonotype was recovered from a man aged 55 to 70 with acute or convalescent COVID-19. V usage is TRBV5-1 and J usage is TRBJ1-1; perhaps TRBD1 as D (6 bases). This chain's CDR3 is CASSKGEGPEAFF. The CDR3 bases are TGCGCCAGTTCGAAGGGGGAAGGACCTGAAGCTTTCTTT.